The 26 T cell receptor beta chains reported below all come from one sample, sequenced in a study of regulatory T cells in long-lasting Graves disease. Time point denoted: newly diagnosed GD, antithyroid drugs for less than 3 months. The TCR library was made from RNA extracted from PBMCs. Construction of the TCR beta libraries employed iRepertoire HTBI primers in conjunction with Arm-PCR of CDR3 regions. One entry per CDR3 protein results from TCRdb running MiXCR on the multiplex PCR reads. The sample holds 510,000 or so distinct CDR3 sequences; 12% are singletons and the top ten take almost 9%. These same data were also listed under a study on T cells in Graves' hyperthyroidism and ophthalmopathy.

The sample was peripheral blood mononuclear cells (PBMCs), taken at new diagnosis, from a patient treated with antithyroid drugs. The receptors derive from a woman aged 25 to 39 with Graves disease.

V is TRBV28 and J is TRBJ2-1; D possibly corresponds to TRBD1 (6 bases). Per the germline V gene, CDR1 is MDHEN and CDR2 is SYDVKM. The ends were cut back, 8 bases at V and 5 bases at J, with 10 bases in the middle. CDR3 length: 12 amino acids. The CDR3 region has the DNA TGTGCCAGCCTGACAGGACACAATGAGCAGTTCTTC. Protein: CASLTGHNEQFF.

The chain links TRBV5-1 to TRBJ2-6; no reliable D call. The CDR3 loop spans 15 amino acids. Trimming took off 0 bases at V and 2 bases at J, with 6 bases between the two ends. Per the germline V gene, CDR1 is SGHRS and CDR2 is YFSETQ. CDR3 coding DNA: TGCGCCAGCAGCTTGGATCATCCTGGGGCCAACGTCCTGACTTTC. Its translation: CASSLDHPGANVLTF.

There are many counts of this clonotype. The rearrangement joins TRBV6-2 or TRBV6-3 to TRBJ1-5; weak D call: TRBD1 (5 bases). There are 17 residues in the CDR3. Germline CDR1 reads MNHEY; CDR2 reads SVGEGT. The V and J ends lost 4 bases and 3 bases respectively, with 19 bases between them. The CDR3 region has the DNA TGTGCCAGCAGTTCTACTCCGGGACTGAACATCAATCAGCCCCAGCATTTT. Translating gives CASSSTPGLNINQPQHF.

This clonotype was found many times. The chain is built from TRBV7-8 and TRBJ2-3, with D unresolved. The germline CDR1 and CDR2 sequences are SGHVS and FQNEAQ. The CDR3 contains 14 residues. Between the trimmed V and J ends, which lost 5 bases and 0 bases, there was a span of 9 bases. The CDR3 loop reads CASSAILSTDTQYF. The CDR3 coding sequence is TGTGCCAGCAGCGCCATACTCAGCACAGATACGCAGTATTTT.

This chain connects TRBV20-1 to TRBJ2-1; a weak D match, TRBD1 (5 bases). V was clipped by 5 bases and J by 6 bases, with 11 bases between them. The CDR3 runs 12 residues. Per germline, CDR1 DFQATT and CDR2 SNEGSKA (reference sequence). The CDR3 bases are TGCAGTGCTTCAGACAGATTCAATGAGCAGTTCTTC. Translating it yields CSASDRFNEQFF.

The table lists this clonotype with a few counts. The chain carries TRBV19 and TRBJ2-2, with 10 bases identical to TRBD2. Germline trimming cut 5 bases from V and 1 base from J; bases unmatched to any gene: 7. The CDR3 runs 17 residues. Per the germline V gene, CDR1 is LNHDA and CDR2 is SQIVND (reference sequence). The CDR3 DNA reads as TGTGCCAGTAGTGCTCTACGGACTAGCGGGAACACCGGGGAGCTGTTTTTT. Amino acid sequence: CASSALRTSGNTGELFF.

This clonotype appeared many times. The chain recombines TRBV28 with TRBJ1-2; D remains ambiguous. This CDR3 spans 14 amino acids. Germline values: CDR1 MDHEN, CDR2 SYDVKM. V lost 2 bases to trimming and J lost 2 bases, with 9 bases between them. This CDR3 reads CASSLNVGNYGYTF. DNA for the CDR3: TGTGCCAGCAGTTTAAACGTCGGAAACTATGGCTACACCTTC.

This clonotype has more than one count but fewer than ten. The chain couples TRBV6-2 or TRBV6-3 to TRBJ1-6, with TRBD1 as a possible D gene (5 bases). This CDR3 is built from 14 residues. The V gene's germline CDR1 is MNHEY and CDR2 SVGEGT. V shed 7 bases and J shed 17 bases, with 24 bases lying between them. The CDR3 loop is CASTSAVRVERFHF. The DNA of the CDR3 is TGTGCCAGCACAAGTGCCGTCAGGGTGGAGCGTTTCCACTTT.

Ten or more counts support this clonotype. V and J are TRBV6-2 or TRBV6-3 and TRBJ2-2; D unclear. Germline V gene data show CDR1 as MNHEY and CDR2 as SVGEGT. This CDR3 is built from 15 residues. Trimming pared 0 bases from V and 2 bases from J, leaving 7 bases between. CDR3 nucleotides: TGTGCCAGCAGTTACTCGAAGCCCAACACCGGGGAGCTGTTTTTT. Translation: CASSYSKPNTGELFF.

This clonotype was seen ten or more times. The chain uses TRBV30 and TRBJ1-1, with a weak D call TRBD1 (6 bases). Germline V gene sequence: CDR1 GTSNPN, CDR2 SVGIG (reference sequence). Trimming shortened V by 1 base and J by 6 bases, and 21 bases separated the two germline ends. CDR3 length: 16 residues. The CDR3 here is CAWSAMNDIGGAEAFF. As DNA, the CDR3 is TGTGCCTGGAGTGCCATGAATGATATAGGGGGGGCTGAAGCTTTCTTT.

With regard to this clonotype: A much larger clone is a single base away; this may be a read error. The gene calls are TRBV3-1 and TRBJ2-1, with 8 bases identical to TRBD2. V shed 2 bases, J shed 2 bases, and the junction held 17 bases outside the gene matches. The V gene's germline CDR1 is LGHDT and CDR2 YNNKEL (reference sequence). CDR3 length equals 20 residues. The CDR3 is CASSQYRTSWSIRPYNEQFF. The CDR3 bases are TGTGCCAGCAGCCAATATCGGACTAGCTGGAGTATCAGGCCCTACAATGAGCAGTTCTTC.

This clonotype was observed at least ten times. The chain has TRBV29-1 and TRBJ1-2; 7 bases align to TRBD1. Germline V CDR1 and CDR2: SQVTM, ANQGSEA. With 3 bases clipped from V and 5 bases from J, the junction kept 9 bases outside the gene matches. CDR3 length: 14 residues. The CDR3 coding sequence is TGCAGCGTTGACAGACAGGGTTCTGATTATGGCTACACCTTC. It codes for CSVDRQGSDYGYTF. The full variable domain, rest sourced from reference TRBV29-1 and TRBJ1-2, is SAVISQKPSRDICQRGTSLTIQCQVDSQVTMMFWYRQQPGQSLTLIATANQGSEATYESGFVIDKFPISRPNLTFSTLTVSNMSPEDSSIYLCSVDRQGSDYGYTFGSGTRLTVV.

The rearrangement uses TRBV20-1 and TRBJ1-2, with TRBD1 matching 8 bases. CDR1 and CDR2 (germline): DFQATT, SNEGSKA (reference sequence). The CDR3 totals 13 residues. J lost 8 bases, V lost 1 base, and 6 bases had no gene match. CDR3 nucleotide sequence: TGCAGTGCTAGAGGGACAGGGAGGTACGGCTACACCTTC. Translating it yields CSARGTGRYGYTF.

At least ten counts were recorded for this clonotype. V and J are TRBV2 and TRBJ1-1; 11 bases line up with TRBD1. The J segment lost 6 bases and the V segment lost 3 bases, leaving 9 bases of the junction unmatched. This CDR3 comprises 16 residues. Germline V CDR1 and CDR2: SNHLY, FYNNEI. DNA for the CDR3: TGTGCCAGCAGTGAGGTTGAGGGGACAGGGGGGCCTGAAGCTTTCTTT. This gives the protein CASSEVEGTGGPEAFF.

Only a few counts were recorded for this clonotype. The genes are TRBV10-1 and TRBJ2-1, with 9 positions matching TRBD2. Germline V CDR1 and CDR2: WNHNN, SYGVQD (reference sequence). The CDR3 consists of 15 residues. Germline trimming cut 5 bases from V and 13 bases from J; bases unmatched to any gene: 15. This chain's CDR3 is CASSRSASGTGYQFF. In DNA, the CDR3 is TGCGCCAGCAGTCGCTCGGCTAGCGGGACGGGTTACCAGTTCTTC.

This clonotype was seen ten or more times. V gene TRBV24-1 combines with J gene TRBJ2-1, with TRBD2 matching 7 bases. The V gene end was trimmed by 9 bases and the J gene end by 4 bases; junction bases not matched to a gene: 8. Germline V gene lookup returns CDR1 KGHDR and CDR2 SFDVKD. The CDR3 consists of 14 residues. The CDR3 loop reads CATAGPAGYNEQFF. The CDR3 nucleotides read TGTGCCACCGCGGGGCCAGCGGGATACAATGAGCAGTTCTTC.

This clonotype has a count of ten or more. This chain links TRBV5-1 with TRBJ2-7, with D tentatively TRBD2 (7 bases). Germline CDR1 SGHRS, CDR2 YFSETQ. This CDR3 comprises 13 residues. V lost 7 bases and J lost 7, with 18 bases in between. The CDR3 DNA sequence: TGCGCCAGCGCCTCGGGGGGCGGAGTTGAGCAGTACTTC. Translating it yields CASASGGGVEQYF.

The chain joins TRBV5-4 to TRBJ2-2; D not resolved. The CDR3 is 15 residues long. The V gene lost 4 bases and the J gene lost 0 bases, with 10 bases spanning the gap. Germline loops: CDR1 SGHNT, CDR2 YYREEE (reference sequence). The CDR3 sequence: CASSPGNANTGELFF. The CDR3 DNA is TGTGCCAGCAGCCCCGGAAACGCGAACACCGGGGAGCTGTTTTTT. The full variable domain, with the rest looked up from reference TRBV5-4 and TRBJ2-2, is ETGVTQSPTHLIKTRGQQVTLRCSSQSGHNTVSWYQQALGQGPQFIFQYYREEENGRGNFPPRFSGLQFPNYSSELNVNALELDDSALYLCASSPGNANTGELFFGEGSRLTVL.

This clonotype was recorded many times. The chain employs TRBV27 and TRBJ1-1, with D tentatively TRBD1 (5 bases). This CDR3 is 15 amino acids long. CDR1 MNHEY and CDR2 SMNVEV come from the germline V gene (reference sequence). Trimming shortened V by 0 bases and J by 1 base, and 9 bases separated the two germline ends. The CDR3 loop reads CASSLSSDRNTEAFF. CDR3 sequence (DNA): TGTGCCAGCAGTTTATCATCCGACAGGAACACTGAAGCTTTCTTT.

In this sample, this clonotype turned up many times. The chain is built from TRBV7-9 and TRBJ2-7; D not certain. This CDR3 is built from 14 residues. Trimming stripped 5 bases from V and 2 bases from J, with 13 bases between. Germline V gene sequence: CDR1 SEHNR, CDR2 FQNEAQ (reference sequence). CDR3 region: CASSPRARAYEQYF. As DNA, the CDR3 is TGTGCCAGCAGCCCACGGGCGCGCGCCTACGAGCAGTACTTC.

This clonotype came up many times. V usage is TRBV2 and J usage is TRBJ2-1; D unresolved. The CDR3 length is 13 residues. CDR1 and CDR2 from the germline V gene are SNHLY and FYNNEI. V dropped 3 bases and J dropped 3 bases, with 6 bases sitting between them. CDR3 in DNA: TGTGCCAGCAGTGACAACGTCTACAATGAGCAGTTCTTC. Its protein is CASSDNVYNEQFF. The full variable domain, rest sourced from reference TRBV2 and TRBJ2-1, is EPEVTQTPSHQVTQMGQEVILRCVPISNHLYFYWYRQILGQKVEFLVSFYNNEISEKSEIFDDQFSVERPDGSNFTLKIRSTKLEDSAMYFCASSDNVYNEQFFGPGTRLTVL.

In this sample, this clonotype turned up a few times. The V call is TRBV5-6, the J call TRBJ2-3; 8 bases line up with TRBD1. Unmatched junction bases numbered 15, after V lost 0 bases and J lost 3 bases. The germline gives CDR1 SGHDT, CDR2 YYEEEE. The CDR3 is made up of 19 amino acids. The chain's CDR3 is CASSLAWDRSSRGTDTQYF. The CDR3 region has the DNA TGTGCCAGCAGCTTGGCCTGGGACAGGAGTTCCCGGGGGACAGATACGCAGTATTTT.

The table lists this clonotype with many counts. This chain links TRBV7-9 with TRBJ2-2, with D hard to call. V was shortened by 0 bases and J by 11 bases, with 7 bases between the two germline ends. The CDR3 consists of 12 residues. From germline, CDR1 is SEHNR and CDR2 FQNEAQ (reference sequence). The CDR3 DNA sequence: TGTGCCAGCAGCTTAGCACAGACCGAGCTGTTTTTT. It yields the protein CASSLAQTELFF. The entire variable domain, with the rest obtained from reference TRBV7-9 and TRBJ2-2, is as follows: DTGVSQNPRHKITKRGQNVTFRCDPISEHNRLYWYRQTLGQGPEFLTYFQNEAQLEKSRLLSDRFSAERPKGSFSTLEIQRTEQGDSAMYLCASSLAQTELFFGEGSRLTVL.

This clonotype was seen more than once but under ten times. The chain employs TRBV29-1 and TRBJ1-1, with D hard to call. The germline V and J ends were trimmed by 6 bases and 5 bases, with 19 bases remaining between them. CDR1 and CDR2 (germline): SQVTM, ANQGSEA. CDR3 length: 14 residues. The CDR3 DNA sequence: TGCAGCGTGATGGGTGGAGGGAAGAAAACTGAAGCTTTCTTT. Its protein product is CSVMGGGKKTEAFF. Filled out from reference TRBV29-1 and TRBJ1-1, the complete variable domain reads SAVISQKPSRDICQRGTSLTIQCQVDSQVTMMFWYRQQPGQSLTLIATANQGSEATYESGFVIDKFPISRPNLTFSTLTVSNMSPEDSSIYLCSVMGGGKKTEAFFGQGTRLTVV.

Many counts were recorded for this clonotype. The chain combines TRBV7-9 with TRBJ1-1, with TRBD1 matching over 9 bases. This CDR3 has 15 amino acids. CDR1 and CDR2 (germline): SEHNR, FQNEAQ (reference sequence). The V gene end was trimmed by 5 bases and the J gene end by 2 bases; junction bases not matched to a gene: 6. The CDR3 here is CASSMGQGTNTEAFF. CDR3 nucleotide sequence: TGTGCCAGCAGCATGGGACAGGGTACCAACACTGAAGCTTTCTTT.

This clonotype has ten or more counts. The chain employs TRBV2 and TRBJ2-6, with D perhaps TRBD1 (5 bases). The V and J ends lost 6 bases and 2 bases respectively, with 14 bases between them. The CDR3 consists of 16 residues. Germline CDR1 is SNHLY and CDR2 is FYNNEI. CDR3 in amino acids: CASSRQFPPGANVLTF. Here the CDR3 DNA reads TGTGCCAGCAGCCGACAGTTTCCCCCTGGGGCCAACGTCCTGACTTTC.